This TCR beta chain was recovered during a study of T cell responses to AZD1222 COVID-19 vaccine. As for this clone: Its antigen remains unidentified.

General study points: In the spike-specific TCR repertoire, nearly half reportedly target unmutated variant regions.

Profiled with immunoSEQ multiplex PCR; TCRdb holds only in-frame clones, not every one. The table includes 150,000 or so clones, approximately 93% detected once. Germline V gene lookup returns CDR1 SNHLY and CDR2 FYNNEI. Trimming shortened V by 8 bases and J by 1 base, and 8 bases separated the two germline ends. The CDR3 contains 13 residues. The chain has TRBV2 and TRBJ2-2; perhaps TRBD2 as D (5 bases). The sequence came from an adult in good health. The material sequenced was peripheral blood, taken on day 0 of MenACWY control vaccination. Written as DNA, the CDR3 is TGTGCCAGCGGACTTGTGAACACCGGGGAGCTGTTTTTT. Translated, it gives CASGLVNTGELFF.